Included here is one T cell receptor beta chain sequence, with context. There is no known antigen for this receptor. Base quality data are lacking; no much larger clone is found one base away. At diagnosis, peripheral blood, uninvolved tumor-adjacent lung and tumor were collected and stored as a combination of fresh-frozen and FFPE material. For TCR repertoire profiling, blood samples were analyzed as peripheral blood mononuclear cells. These data are taken from a study of T cells in localized non-small cell lung cancer (dated by TCRdb to 2020 to 2021). Background on the whole study: T cell repertoires of 236 early-stage NSCLC patients were analyzed, with tumors being compared against uninvolved tumor-adjacent lungs. Of the NSCLC patients, 129 were male and approximately 97 were female, and the mean age was about 69 years. All 240 or so NSCLC patients in the cohort were treatment-naive and had localized lung tumors that were resected. Paper-wide results and their limitations: Longer overall survival was associated with higher T cell density in blood, whereas shorter survival was associated with higher clonality in adjacent lung. Multi-region tumor sequencing was not performed, so intratumor heterogeneity could not be excluded. Because the study design was exploratory, TCR variables were selected using unadjusted p-values without false-discovery rate correction. A median of approximately 53 of the top 100 tumor clones turned up in the paired uninvolved adjacent lung, and some 28 of those clones also ranked among the top 100 of that same adjacent lung. Uninvolved tumor-adjacent lung showed the highest T cell clonality, higher than tumor, which suggests more focused antigenic responses in the adjacent lung.

V is pruned by 5 bases and J by 0 bases, leaving 11 bases of the junction without a gene match. The CDR1 and CDR2 encoded by the germline V gene are MDHEN and SYDVKM. The CDR3 starts with the cysteine, ends with the phenylalanine, and has 17 residues. The retained sequence is limited to the CDR3, 51 bases, with the frame set at the first base. The immunoSEQ Assay was used to sequence TCR beta CDR3 regions from DNA. In the paper's pipeline: To compute T cell density, TCR beta template counts were normalized to usable DNA, which was estimated by amplifying housekeeping genes. The preseqR package was used to estimate richness by extrapolating to 400,000 templates for PBMC samples and to 120,000 templates for tissue samples. Clonality was defined by subtracting Pielou's evenness from one. To identify tissue-enriched TCRs, differential abundance testing was run on productive amino-acid clonotypes with a minimum total count of 5 and an alpha of 0.1. The Jaccard Index and the Morisita Overlap Index were used to quantify repertoire overlap between compartments. GLIPH clustered TCR beta CDR3s with public tetramer-defined viral CDR3s; viral motifs required at least three viral sequences plus V-gene enrichment. TCRdb retrieved this table from immuneACCESS and kept in-frame rearrangements only. Not all clones are present; in checked studies, unresolved V genes account for under half, and no reason is known for the remainder. D and trimming were read from the DNA, whereas the V and J calls and clone size are those reported in that table. The sample table holds around 25,000 clones, of which around 86% were seen once. The ten biggest clones cover around 4.3% of the sample.

The material sequenced was peripheral blood, taken before any cancer treatment. Here the chain combines TRBV28 and TRBJ2-7; 9 bases in the junction line up with TRBD1. The source is a woman aged 35 to 70 with stage I lung adenocarcinoma. The nucleotides are TGTGCCAGCAGTACCCCCTGGACAGGGGAGAACTCCTACGAGCAGTACTTC. Translated, this gives CASSTPWTGENSYEQYF. Reference TRBV28 and TRBJ2-7 proteins supply the regions before and after the CDR3; the full variable domain is: DVKVTQSSRYLVKRTGEKVFLECVQDMDHENMFWYRQDPGLGLRLIYFSYDVKMKEKGDIPEGYSVSREKKERFSLILESASTNQTSMYLCASSTPWTGENSYEQYFGPGTRLTVT.